This T cell receptor (beta chain) is drawn from a study of blood T cell repertoires in COVID-19. Background on the study: PBMCs, B-cell-depleted T cells, or T cells were the source of the cDNA or gDNA that made up the material.

Data came from immunoSEQ multiplex PCR; TCRdb stores just in-frame clones and leaves some out. The sample carries under 350,000 clones, roughly nine tenths recorded once. Per germline, CDR1 SGHTA and CDR2 FQGTGA. Trimming removed 5 bases from V and 7 bases from J, with 14 bases in between. The CDR3 has 13 residues. This receptor was taken from a man aged 45-60 years with acute or convalescent COVID-19. The J gene is TRBJ1-1, the V gene TRBV7-3, with a weak D call TRBD1 (5 bases). Sequences were obtained from peripheral blood. The DNA of the CDR3 is TGTGCCAGCAGCCCCGGACACCCTGATGAAGCTTTCTTT. Its protein product is CASSPGHPDEAFF.